Following are 20 T cell receptor beta chains from one sample sequenced in a study of Graves' ophthalmopathy and Graves' hyperthyroidism. The authors amplified TCR beta CDR3 regions from RNA transcripts. An opening RT-PCR round employed HTBI primers and preceded a second-round multiplex PCR. TCRdb used MiXCR to reprocess the multiplex PCR reads, holding one entry per CDR3 protein. In the table there are some 400,000 distinct CDR3 sequences, about 17% of which are singletons. Material: peripheral blood. These TCRs come from a young woman with Graves' ophthalmopathy.

This clonotype came up many times. The chain couples TRBV20-1 to TRBJ2-7; D is possibly TRBD2 (5 bases). V was shortened by 0 bases and J by 2 bases, with 14 bases between the two germline ends. Germline values: CDR1 DFQATT, CDR2 SNEGSKA (reference sequence). The CDR3 consists of 15 residues. This CDR3 reads CSARDPERLPYEQYF. In nucleotides, the CDR3 is TGCAGTGCTAGAGATCCGGAGCGGCTTCCCTACGAGCAGTACTTC.

This clonotype appeared many times. The junction departs from germline at one end; a sequencing error may be responsible. The V call is TRBV10-3, the J call TRBJ2-6; possible D gene TRBD2, 6 bases. Per germline, CDR1 ENHRY and CDR2 SYGVKD. CDR3 length: 17 amino acids. The CDR3 loop is CAISGGSPVFGANVLTF. DNA of the CDR3: TGCGCCATCAGTGGGGGGAGTCCCGTATTTGGGGCCAACGTCCTGACTTTC.

The chain employs TRBV30 and TRBJ1-1; TRBD1 agrees at 9 bases. V trimming: 2 bases; J trimming: 1 base; junction bases outside the gene matches: 2. Germline CDR1 and CDR2: GTSNPN and SVGIG (reference sequence). There are 14 residues in the CDR3. The DNA of the CDR3 is TGTGCCTGGAGTAGGGGACAGGGGAACACTGAAGCTTTCTTT. Translated: CAWSRGQGNTEAFF.

Many counts were recorded for this clonotype. This chain connects TRBV5-1 to TRBJ1-2; TRBD1 matches at 7 bases. Germline V gene data show CDR1 as SGHRS and CDR2 as YFSETQ. The V segment lost 4 bases and the J segment 10 bases; nucleotides outside the gene matches: 10. There are 13 residues in the CDR3. CDR3 sequence reads: CASSPGQATVYTF. CDR3 DNA sequence: TGCGCCAGCAGCCCCGGACAGGCGACGGTCTACACCTTC.

In this sample, this clonotype turned up many times. The chain couples TRBV4-1 to TRBJ2-7, with 10 bases lining up with TRBD1. Germline trimming cut 4 bases from V and 2 bases from J; bases unmatched to any gene: 8. Germline loops: CDR1 MGHRA, CDR2 YSYEKL. The CDR3 has 16 residues. The CDR3 loop reads CASSRASGTGAYEQYF. DNA for the CDR3: TGCGCCAGCAGCCGGGCCTCCGGGACAGGGGCCTACGAGCAGTACTTC.

Many counts were recorded for this clonotype. The chain carries TRBV9 and TRBJ1-5; 7 positions agree with TRBD1. Germline CDR1 is SGDLS and CDR2 is YYNGEE. This CDR3 spans 13 amino acids. Trimming at V came to 0 bases and at J to 6 bases, leaving 0 bases not matched to a gene. The CDR3, as DNA: TGTGCCAGCAGCGTAGAGGGGGCTCAGCCCCAGCATTTT. Its translation is CASSVEGAQPQHF.

The V gene is TRBV6-5, the J gene TRBJ1-6, with TRBD1 identical over 8 bases. Trimming removed 5 bases from V and 8 bases from J; junction bases left unmatched: 5. The CDR3 has 14 residues. The germline CDR1 and CDR2 sequences are MNHEY and SVGAGI. CDR3 nucleotide sequence: TGTGCCAGCAGTCGGGGACAGGACCATTCACCCCTCCACTTT. As protein: CASSRGQDHSPLHF.

In its sample, this clonotype was seen many times. The chain joins TRBV7-3 to TRBJ2-5; weak D call: TRBD1 (6 bases). Germline CDR1 is SGHTA and CDR2 is FQGTGA. The ends were cut back, 3 bases at V and 5 bases at J, with 10 bases in the middle. The CDR3 spans 13 residues. The CDR3 DNA is TGTGCCAGCAGCTTCCAGGGGACGGAGACCCAGTACTTC. This sequence encodes CASSFQGTETQYF.

DNA of the CDR3: TGTGCCAGCAGCTTGGCGGGGAGCGGGATTTCCACCGGGGAGCTGTTTTTT. Amino acids: CASSLAGSGISTGELFF. The rearrangement links TRBV5-4 to TRBJ2-2; 7 positions match TRBD2. The CDR3 runs to 17 residues. Germline V lookup: CDR1 SGHNT, CDR2 YYREEE (reference sequence). J gave up 4 bases and V 0 bases, and 9 bases lay outside the gene matches.

This chain joins TRBV7-9 and TRBJ2-7, with D possibly matching TRBD2 (5 bases). V lost 5 bases and J 5 bases, leaving 13 bases between the germline ends. The germline V gene has CDR1 SEHNR and CDR2 FQNEAQ (reference sequence). The CDR3 extends over 13 amino acids. CDR3: CASSPTRRDEQYF. CDR3 DNA: TGTGCCAGCAGCCCTACTAGGCGGGACGAGCAGTACTTC.

The rearrangement uses TRBV18 and TRBJ1-1; no clear D gene. The CDR3 extends over 16 amino acids. The V gene's germline CDR1 is KGHSH and CDR2 LQKENI. V dropped 1 base and J dropped 1 base, with 13 bases sitting between them. CDR3 region: CASSPRSEGRNTEAFF. For the CDR3, the DNA is TGTGCCAGCTCACCACGATCTGAAGGGAGGAACACTGAAGCTTTCTTT.

There are many counts of this clonotype. The V gene is TRBV9, the J gene TRBJ2-4; D could derive from TRBD1 or TRBD2 (5 bases each). Germline-derived CDR1 and CDR2 are SGDLS and YYNGEE. The CDR3 sequence is 18 residues long. Trimming took 4 bases from V and 0 from J, leaving 20 bases between them. The CDR3 region is CASSPTTDEGLAKNIQYF. The DNA for the CDR3 is TGTGCCAGCAGCCCGACGACGGACGAGGGGCTAGCCAAAAACATTCAGTACTTC.

This clonotype appeared many times. The chain recombines TRBV20-1 with TRBJ2-5; D is tentatively TRBD1 or TRBD2 (5 bases each). Germline assignment: CDR1 DFQATT and CDR2 SNEGSKA (reference sequence). V was shortened by 6 bases and J by 5 bases, with 19 bases between the two germline ends. CDR3 length: 14 amino acids. The DNA of the CDR3 is TGCAGTGCCCAACAGAGACAGAGAGGGGAGACCCAGTACTTC. This encodes CSAQQRQRGETQYF.

This clonotype was observed a handful of times. A junction end diverges from the germline sequence, so it may reflect a read error. The chain couples TRBV30 to TRBJ2-2; 10 bases are a match to TRBD1. The CDR3 totals 15 residues. CDR1 GTSNPN and CDR2 SVGIG come from the germline V gene (reference sequence). CDR3 nucleotide sequence: TGTGCCCGGGACAGGGGACTCTCGAACACCAGGGAGCTGTTTTTT. Residues: CARDRGLSNTRELFF.

This clonotype was found many times. The chain recombines TRBV27 with TRBJ2-7, with D perhaps matching TRBD2 (6 bases). V was cut by 3 bases and J by 4 bases, with 16 bases left in between. Per germline, CDR1 MNHEY and CDR2 SMNVEV (reference sequence). The CDR3 extends over 15 amino acids. CDR3 sequence reads: CASSLKSGEGYEQYF. In DNA, the CDR3 is TGTGCCAGCAGTTTGAAGTCGGGAGAAGGTTACGAGCAGTACTTC.

This clonotype was seen at least ten times. The V gene is TRBV27, the J gene TRBJ2-7; 12 bases align to TRBD2. Germline V gene lookup returns CDR1 MNHEY and CDR2 SMNVEV (reference sequence). The CDR3 contains 15 residues. V lost 5 bases and J lost 5; bases outside the gene matches: 7. The CDR3 DNA reads TGTGCCAGCAGTACCTGGACTAGCGGGAACCACGAGCAGTACTTC. It encodes CASSTWTSGNHEQYF.

This clonotype was found many times. This chain links TRBV28 with TRBJ2-7, with 14 bases matching TRBD2. The CDR3 runs to 18 residues. CDR1 and CDR2 (germline): MDHEN, SYDVKM. V shed 3 bases, J shed 3 bases, and the junction held 10 bases outside the gene matches. CDR3 DNA sequence: TGTGCCAGCAGTTTTGGGGGGACTAGCGGGAGTCGGCTCTACGAGCAGTACTTC. As protein: CASSFGGTSGSRLYEQYF.

This clonotype was recorded many times. V and J are TRBV28 and TRBJ1-5, with D uncertain. Looked up from germline, CDR1 is MDHEN and CDR2 is SYDVKM. This CDR3 is built from 14 residues. V was clipped by 1 base and J by 1 base, with 5 bases between them. This chain's CDR3 is CASSLFPSNQPQHF. The CDR3 bases are TGTGCCAGCAGTTTATTCCCGAGCAATCAGCCCCAGCATTTT.

This clonotype was observed at least ten times. The chain combines TRBV6-5 with TRBJ2-5; no reliable D call. CDR3 length: 14 amino acids. The V gene's germline CDR1 is MNHEY and CDR2 SVGAGI. Trimming pared 3 bases from V and 5 bases from J, leaving 13 bases between. CDR3 DNA sequence: TGTGCCAGCAGTTATAAGGGTGCCTGGGAGACCCAGTACTTC. Amino acids: CASSYKGAWETQYF.

This clonotype was detected only a few times. The chain employs TRBV18 and TRBJ1-1; D gene uncertain. Germline V gene lookup returns CDR1 KGHSH and CDR2 LQKENI. The CDR3 length is 15 residues. Trimming cost V 4 bases and J 1 base, with 13 bases left between them. CDR3 in DNA: TGTGCCAGCTCACGGGCTACAAACAGGAACACTGAAGCTTTCTTT. It specifies CASSRATNRNTEAFF.